The present TCR beta chain was sequenced within a study of blood T cells in healthy people across ages. Overall study findings and caveats: The fall in TCR beta diversity per million T cells was roughly linear with age.

Total RNA amounts of at least 6 micrograms were extracted per sample. The second PCR ran about 6 to 12 cycles with a sample-barcoded 5' primer and J-beta primers. A template-switch adaptor with 12 random nucleotides tagged each cDNA molecule. TCRdb analysed the 5' RACE reads with MiXCR anew, one entry per CDR3 protein. The sample contains approximately 600,000 distinct CDR3 sequences, about 53% of which appear only once. In regard to this clonotype: Its antigen is unknown.

Germline V gives CDR1 DFQATT, CDR2 SNEGSKA (reference sequence). The CDR3 spans 14 residues. The sequenced material came from blood. The sequence was collected from a man in his sixties in good health. The chain uses TRBV20-1 and TRBJ2-5; D tentatively fits TRBD1 or TRBD2 (5 bases each). The end of the DNA fits TRBJ2-7 better, so the J call may be wrong. CDR3 in DNA: TGCAGTGCTAGCCCCACCGGGACCGACTACGAGCAGTACTTC. Encoded protein: CSASPTGTDYEQYF.